This passage covers 16 T cell receptor beta chains from one sample sequenced in a study of blood T cell repertoires in COVID-19 (dated by TCRdb to 2018 to 2021). The method behind the library was the immunoSEQ multiplex PCR assay. The table comes from immuneACCESS by way of TCRdb, which keeps in-frame sequences with V and J called. Part of the clones is missing from these tables; in studies checked, under half for an unresolved V gene and the rest for unknown reasons. The sample table records fewer than 350,000 clones; around 90% of these occur just once. The ten largest make up roughly 2.1% of the sample. Sequencing used PBMCs or T cells enriched from blood (not recorded which). All receptors derive from a woman in her thirties or forties with acute COVID-19.

The chain combines TRBV18 with TRBJ2-5; 8 nucleotides agree with TRBD1. Per germline, CDR1 KGHSH and CDR2 LQKENI. The CDR3 runs to 14 residues. V was clipped by 2 bases and J by 5 bases; unmatched bases: 4. For the CDR3, the DNA is TGTGCCAGCTCACCAAAGGACAGGGCCGAGACCCAGTACTTC. Translating gives CASSPKDRAETQYF.

The V call is TRBV9, the J call TRBJ2-2; D gene uncertain. The CDR3 length is 13 residues. Germline V gives CDR1 SGDLS, CDR2 YYNGEE. With 3 bases removed from V and 7 bases from J, the gap between germline ends came to 10 bases. CDR3 sequence reads: CASSARFGGELFF. The DNA of the CDR3 is TGTGCCAGCAGCGCGCGGTTCGGCGGGGAGCTGTTTTTT.

The rearrangement links TRBV27 to TRBJ1-2, with D possibly being TRBD1 (6 bases). The length of the CDR3 is 15 residues. Germline values: CDR1 MNHEY, CDR2 SMNVEV (reference sequence). V gave up 6 bases and J gave up 4 bases, with 18 bases separating them. In DNA, the CDR3 is TGTGCCAGCAGGACAGACCAGGGGTCTGGCTATGGCTACACCTTC. Residues: CASRTDQGSGYGYTF.

Only one count was recorded for this clone. The chain carries TRBV7-9 and TRBJ2-1; 8 bases are shared with TRBD1. Germline V gene data show CDR1 as SEHNR and CDR2 as FQNEAQ (reference sequence). V shed 5 bases, J shed 4 bases, and the junction held 10 bases outside the gene matches. The CDR3 sequence is 16 residues long. The chain's CDR3 is CASSLLGQGEYNEQFF. Here the CDR3 DNA reads TGTGCCAGCAGCCTCCTCGGACAGGGCGAATACAATGAGCAGTTCTTC.

This clone occurred a few times. This sequence joins TRBV5-1 and TRBJ1-1; 8 bases align to TRBD1. Looked up from germline, CDR1 is SGHRS and CDR2 is YFSETQ. This CDR3 region has 13 residues. The trim removed 5 bases at V and 1 base at J, leaving 1 base unmatched. CDR3 sequence: CASSTGGNTEAFF. The CDR3 coding sequence is TGCGCCAGCAGTACAGGGGGGAACACTGAAGCTTTCTTT.

The rearrangement joins TRBV19 to TRBJ1-6, with 9 positions matching TRBD1. There are 16 residues in the CDR3. With V trimmed by 3 bases and J by 7 bases, 7 bases remained unmatched. Per the germline V gene, CDR1 is LNHDA and CDR2 is SQIVND (reference sequence). CDR3 coding DNA: TGTGCCAGTAGTATGACCGGGACAGGGTTCAATTCACCCCTCCACTTT. Protein: CASSMTGTGFNSPLHF.

This chain uses TRBV3-1 (or the pseudogene TRBV3-2) with TRBJ2-1; TRBD2 matches at 8 bases. The J segment lost 7 bases and the V segment lost 1 base, leaving 9 bases of the junction unmatched. The germline CDR1 and CDR2 sequences are LGHDT and YNNKEL (reference sequence). This CDR3 has 16 residues. In DNA form, the CDR3 reads TGTGCCAGCAGCCAAGGAACGGGGGGGCCGTCGAATGAGCAGTTCTTC. Its protein product is CASSQGTGGPSNEQFF.

This clone turned up a few times. The chain employs TRBV5-1 and TRBJ2-7; D gene ambiguous. In germline, CDR1 is SGHRS, CDR2 YFSETQ. V gave up 1 base and J gave up 5 bases, with 10 bases separating them. CDR3 size: 13 residues. The CDR3 sequence is CASSLRLPHEQYF. In nucleotides, the CDR3 is TGCGCCAGCAGCTTGCGTCTCCCCCACGAGCAGTACTTC.

This chain joins TRBV5-1 and TRBJ1-1; D not resolved. From germline, CDR1 is SGHRS and CDR2 YFSETQ. V lost 4 bases to trimming and J lost 1 base, with 11 bases between them. The CDR3 has 14 amino acids. This chain's CDR3 is CASSPGPGNTEAFF. The CDR3 DNA is TGCGCCAGCAGCCCCGGCCCGGGGAACACTGAAGCTTTCTTT.

The J gene is TRBJ1-4, the V gene TRBV28; a possible D gene is TRBD1 (5 bases). Trimming removed 2 bases from V and 15 bases from J, with 13 bases in between. The CDR3 is made up of 12 amino acids. The germline V gene has CDR1 MDHEN and CDR2 SYDVKM. The chain's CDR3 is CASSLRQTEVFF. Written as DNA, the CDR3 is TGTGCCAGCAGTTTAAGGCAGACAGAGGTGTTTTTT. Based on the CDR3 plus reference TRBV28 and TRBJ1-4, the full variable domain is DVKVTQSSRYLVKRTGEKVFLECVQDMDHENMFWYRQDPGLGLRLIYFSYDVKMKEKGDIPEGYSVSREKKERFSLILESASTNQTSMYLCASSLRQTEVFFGSGTQLSVL.

The V gene is TRBV6-5, the J gene TRBJ1-3; D may be TRBD1 (5 bases). V was pared by 5 bases and J by 6 bases, with 11 bases between. The CDR3 length is 13 residues. CDR1 MNHEY and CDR2 SVGAGI come from the germline V gene. The CDR3 region has the DNA TGTGCCAGCAGTCGGCAGGGATTAAACACCATATATTTT. Translated: CASSRQGLNTIYF.

The rearrangement joins TRBV7-8 to TRBJ2-2; tentative D call: TRBD1 (6 bases). The germline V and J ends were trimmed by 6 bases and 5 bases, with 22 bases remaining between them. Per the germline V gene, CDR1 is SGHVS and CDR2 is FQNEAQ. The CDR3 loop spans 17 amino acids. The CDR3 DNA sequence: TGTGCCAGCAGTCTTACGCAGACAGGAAGGGGGACCGGGGAGCTGTTTTTT. This codes for CASSLTQTGRGTGELFF.

The CDR3 DNA sequence: TGTGCCAGCAGCCCGGGACAAACGAACACCGGGGAGCTGTTTTTT. This gives the protein CASSPGQTNTGELFF. The chain links TRBV2 to TRBJ2-2; TRBD1 might be the D (6 bases). V was trimmed by 6 bases and J by 0 bases, leaving 11 bases between them. CDR3 length equals 15 residues. Germline values: CDR1 SNHLY, CDR2 FYNNEI.

This rearrangement joins TRBV5-4 to TRBJ1-1; a weak D match, TRBD1 (5 bases). CDR1 and CDR2 (germline): SGHNT, YYREEE (reference sequence). V lost 2 bases and J lost 5, with 16 bases in between. The CDR3 totals 15 residues. CDR3 loop: CASSFRGGRGTEAFF. The CDR3 region has the DNA TGTGCCAGCAGCTTCCGGGGAGGGAGGGGTACTGAAGCTTTCTTT. Filled out from reference TRBV5-4 and TRBJ1-1, the complete variable domain reads ETGVTQSPTHLIKTRGQQVTLRCSSQSGHNTVSWYQQALGQGPQFIFQYYREEENGRGNFPPRFSGLQFPNYSSELNVNALELDDSALYLCASSFRGGRGTEAFFGQGTRLTVV.

The chain has TRBV6-6 and TRBJ1-1, with D possibly TRBD1 on 6 matching bases. V was cut by 2 bases and J by 3 bases, with 13 bases left in between. CDR1 is MNHNY and CDR2 is SVGAGI in the germline V gene (reference sequence). The CDR3 consists of 15 residues. CDR3 region: CASSYVGAGDTEAFF. The CDR3 nucleotides are TGTGCCAGCAGTTACGTGGGGGCAGGGGACACTGAAGCTTTCTTT.

The rearrangement uses TRBV2 and TRBJ1-2; tentative D call: TRBD1 (6 bases). Trimming removed 8 bases at V and 8 bases at J, with 18 bases between. CDR1 SNHLY and CDR2 FYNNEI come from the germline V gene. This CDR3 has 13 residues. The CDR3 sequence: CASQGTGNVGYTF. The CDR3 DNA is TGTGCCAGCCAGGGGACCGGGAATGTGGGCTACACCTTC.